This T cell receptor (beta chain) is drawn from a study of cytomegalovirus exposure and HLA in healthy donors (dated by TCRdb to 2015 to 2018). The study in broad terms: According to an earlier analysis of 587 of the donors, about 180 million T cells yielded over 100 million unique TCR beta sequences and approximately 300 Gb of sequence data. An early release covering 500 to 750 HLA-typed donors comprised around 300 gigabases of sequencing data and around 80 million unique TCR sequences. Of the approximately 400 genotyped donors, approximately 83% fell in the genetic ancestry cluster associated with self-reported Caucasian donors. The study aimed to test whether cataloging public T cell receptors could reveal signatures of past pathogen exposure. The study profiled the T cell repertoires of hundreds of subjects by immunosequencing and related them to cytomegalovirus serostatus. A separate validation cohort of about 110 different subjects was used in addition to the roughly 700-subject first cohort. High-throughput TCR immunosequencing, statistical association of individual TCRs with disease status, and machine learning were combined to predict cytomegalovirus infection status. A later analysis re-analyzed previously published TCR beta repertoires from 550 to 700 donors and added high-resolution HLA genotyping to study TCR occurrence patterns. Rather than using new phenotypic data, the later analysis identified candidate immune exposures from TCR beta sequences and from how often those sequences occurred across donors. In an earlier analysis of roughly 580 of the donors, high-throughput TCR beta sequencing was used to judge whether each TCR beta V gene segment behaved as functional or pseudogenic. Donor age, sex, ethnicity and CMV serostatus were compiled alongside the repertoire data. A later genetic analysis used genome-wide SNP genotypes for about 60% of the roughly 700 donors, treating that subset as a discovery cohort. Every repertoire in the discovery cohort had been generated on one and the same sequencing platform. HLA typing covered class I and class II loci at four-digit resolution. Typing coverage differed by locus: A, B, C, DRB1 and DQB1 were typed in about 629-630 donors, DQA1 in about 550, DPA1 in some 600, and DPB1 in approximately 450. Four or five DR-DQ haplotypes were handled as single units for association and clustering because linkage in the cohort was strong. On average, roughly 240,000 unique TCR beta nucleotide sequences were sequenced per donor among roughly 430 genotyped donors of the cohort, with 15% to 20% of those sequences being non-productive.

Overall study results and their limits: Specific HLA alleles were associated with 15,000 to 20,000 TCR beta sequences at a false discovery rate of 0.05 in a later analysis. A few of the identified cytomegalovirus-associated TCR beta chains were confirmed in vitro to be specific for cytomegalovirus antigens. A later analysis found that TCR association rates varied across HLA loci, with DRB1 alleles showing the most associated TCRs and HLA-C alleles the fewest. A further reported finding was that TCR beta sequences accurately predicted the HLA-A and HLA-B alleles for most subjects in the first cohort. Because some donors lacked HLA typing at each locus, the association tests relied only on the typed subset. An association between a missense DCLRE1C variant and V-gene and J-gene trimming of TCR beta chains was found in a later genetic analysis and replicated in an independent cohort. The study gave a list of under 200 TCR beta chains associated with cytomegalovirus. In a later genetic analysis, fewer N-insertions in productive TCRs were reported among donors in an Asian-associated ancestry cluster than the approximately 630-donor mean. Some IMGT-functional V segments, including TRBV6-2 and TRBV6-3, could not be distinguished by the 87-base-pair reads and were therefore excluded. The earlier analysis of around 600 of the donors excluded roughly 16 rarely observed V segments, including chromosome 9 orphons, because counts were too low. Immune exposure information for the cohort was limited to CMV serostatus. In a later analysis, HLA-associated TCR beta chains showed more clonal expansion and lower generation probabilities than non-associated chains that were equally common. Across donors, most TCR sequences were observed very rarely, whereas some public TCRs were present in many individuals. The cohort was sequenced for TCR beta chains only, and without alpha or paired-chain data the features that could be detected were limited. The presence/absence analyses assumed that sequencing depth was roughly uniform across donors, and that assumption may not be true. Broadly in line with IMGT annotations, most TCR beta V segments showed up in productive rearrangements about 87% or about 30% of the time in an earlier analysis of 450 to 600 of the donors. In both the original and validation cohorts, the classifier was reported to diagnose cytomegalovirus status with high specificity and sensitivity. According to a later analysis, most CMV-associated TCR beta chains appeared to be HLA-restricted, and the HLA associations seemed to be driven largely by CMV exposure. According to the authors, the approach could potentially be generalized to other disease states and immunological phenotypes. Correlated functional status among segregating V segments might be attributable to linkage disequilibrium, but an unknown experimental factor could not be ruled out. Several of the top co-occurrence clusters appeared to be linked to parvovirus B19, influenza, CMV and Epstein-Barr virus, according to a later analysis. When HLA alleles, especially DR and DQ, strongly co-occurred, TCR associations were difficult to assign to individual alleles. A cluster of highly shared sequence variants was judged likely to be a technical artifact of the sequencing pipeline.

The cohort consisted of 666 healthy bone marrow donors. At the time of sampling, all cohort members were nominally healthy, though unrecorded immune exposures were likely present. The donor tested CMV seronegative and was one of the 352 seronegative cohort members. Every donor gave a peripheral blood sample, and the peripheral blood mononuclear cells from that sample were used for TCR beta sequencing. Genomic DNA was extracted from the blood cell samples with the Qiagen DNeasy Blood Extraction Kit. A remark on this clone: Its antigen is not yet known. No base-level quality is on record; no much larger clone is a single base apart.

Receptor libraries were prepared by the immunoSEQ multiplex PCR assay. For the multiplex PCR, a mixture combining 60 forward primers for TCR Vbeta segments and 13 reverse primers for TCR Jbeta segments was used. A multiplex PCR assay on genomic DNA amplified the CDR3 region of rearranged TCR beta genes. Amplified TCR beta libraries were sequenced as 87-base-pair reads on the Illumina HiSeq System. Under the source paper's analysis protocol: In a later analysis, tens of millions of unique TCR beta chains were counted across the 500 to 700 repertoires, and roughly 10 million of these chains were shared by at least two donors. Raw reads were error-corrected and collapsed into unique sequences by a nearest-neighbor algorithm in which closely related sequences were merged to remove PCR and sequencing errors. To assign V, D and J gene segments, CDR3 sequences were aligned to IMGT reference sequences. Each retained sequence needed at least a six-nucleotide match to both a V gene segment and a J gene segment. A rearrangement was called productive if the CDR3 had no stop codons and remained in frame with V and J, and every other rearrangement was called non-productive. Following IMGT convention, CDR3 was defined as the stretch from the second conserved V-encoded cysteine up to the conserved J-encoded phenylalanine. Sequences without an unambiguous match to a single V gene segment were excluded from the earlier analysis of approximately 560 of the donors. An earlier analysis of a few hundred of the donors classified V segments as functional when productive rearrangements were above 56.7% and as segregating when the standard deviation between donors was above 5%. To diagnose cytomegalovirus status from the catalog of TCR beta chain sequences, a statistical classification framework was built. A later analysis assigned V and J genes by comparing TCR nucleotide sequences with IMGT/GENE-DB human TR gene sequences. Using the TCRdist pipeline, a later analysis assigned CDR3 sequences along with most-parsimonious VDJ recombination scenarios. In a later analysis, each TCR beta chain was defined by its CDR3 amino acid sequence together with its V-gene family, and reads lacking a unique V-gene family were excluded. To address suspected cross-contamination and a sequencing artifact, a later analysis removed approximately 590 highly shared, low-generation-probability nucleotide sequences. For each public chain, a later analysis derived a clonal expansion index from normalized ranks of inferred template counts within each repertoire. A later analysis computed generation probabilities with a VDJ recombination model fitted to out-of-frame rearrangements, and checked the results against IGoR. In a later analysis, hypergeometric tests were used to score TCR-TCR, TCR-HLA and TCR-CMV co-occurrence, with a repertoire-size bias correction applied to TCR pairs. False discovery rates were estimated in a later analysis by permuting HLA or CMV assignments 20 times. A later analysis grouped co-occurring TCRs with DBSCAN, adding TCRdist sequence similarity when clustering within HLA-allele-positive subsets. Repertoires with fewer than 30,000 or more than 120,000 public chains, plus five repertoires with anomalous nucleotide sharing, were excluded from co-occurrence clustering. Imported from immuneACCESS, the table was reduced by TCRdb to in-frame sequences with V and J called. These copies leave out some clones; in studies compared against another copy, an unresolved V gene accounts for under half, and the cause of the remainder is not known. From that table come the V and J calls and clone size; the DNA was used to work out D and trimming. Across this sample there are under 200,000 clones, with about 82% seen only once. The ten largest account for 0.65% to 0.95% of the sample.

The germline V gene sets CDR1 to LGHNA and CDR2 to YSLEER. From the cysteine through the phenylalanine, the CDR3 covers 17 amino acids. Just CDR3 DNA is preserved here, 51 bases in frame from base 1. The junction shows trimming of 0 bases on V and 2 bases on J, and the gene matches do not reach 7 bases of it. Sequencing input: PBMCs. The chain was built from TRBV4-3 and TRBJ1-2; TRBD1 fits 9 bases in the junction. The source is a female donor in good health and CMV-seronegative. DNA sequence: TGCGCCAGCAGCCAAGATCGGGGGGACAGGGAAAACTATGGCTACACCTTC. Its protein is CASSQDRGDRENYGYTF.